These 9 T cell receptor beta chains share one sample of origin, sequenced in a study of a mutant IDH1 vaccine in newly diagnosed glioma. Time point given: week 47, end of study. In the vaccine, a single dose held 300 ug of the mutant IDH1 20-mer peptide, along with topical imiquimod. TCRdb's copy holds only in-frame clones and misses some; the assay was immunoSEQ multiplex PCR. This table has tens of thousands of clones, 65% appearing once. The antigens these receptors bind are not known. Sequenced here: peripheral blood mononuclear cells (PBMCs), sampled from a glioma patient whose treatment included an IDH1 peptide vaccine. Receptor source: a man aged 40-49 years with glioma. Some clones in this sample may be carry-over from other donors' samples.

There are a few counts of this clone. This chain links TRBV7-7 with TRBJ2-6; 7 bases are shared with TRBD1. There are 15 residues in the CDR3. Unmatched junction bases numbered 3, after V lost 5 bases and J lost 2 bases. Germline V gives CDR1 SSHAT, CDR2 FNYEAQ (reference sequence). This CDR3 is CASSPGTAGANVLTF. For the CDR3, the DNA is TGTGCCAGCAGCCCAGGGACAGCTGGGGCCAACGTCCTGACTTTC.

This clone was seen a handful of times. V and J are TRBV10-1 and TRBJ1-5, with unresolved D. From germline, CDR1 is WNHNN and CDR2 SYGVQD (reference sequence). The CDR3 extends over 14 amino acids. Trimming left V 0 bases short and J 2 bases short, with 5 bases between. The DNA for the CDR3 is TGCGCCAGCAGTGAGTCGAGGGGCAATCAGCCCCAGCATTTT. Protein: CASSESRGNQPQHF.

The gene calls are TRBV6-1 and TRBJ1-2; the D is unclear. The CDR3 spans 14 residues. The V gene's germline CDR1 is MNHNS and CDR2 SASEGT. Trimming stripped 10 bases from V and 0 bases from J, with 15 bases between. The CDR3 sequence is CATLNRAANYGYTF. Here the CDR3 DNA reads TGTGCCACCTTGAACCGGGCCGCTAACTATGGCTACACCTTC.

CDR3 sequence (DNA): TGTGCCACCATCCGGGACAGCCCCCCCTACGAGCAGTACTTC. It specifies CATIRDSPPYEQYF. This chain links TRBV6-1 with TRBJ2-7; 7 bases agree with TRBD1. This CDR3 region has 14 residues. Germline CDR1 and CDR2: MNHNS and SASEGT. The V and J ends lost 10 bases and 2 bases, in that order; junction bases with no gene match: 11.

This sequence joins TRBV28 and TRBJ1-2, with TRBD1 matching 7 bases. The CDR3 covers 14 residues. V lost 5 bases and J lost 4; bases outside the gene matches: 7. Germline loops: CDR1 MDHEN, CDR2 SYDVKM. The CDR3 bases are TGTGCCAGCAGTCTCCGACAGGGATCCTATGGCTACACCTTC. Residues: CASSLRQGSYGYTF.

The chain combines TRBV2 with TRBJ2-7; the match to TRBD1 covers 10 bases. Germline lookup yields CDR1 SNHLY and CDR2 FYNNEI. Trimming at V came to 11 bases and at J to 4 bases, leaving 5 bases not matched to a gene. This CDR3 is built from 12 residues. CDR3 sequence (DNA): TGTGCCGGCACGGGACAGGGGTACGAGCAGTACTTC. It is translated as CAGTGQGYEQYF. Variable domain in full (rest from reference TRBV2 and TRBJ2-7): EPEVTQTPSHQVTQMGQEVILRCVPISNHLYFYWYRQILGQKVEFLVSFYNNEISEKSEIFDDQFSVERPDGSNFTLKIRSTKLEDSAMYFCAGTGQGYEQYFGPGTRLTVT.

This clone showed up just a few times. Other DNA sequences of this sample code for an identical CDR3. V is TRBV6-6 and J is TRBJ2-2; D is perhaps TRBD2 (6 bases). The CDR3 runs to 14 residues. V was clipped by 4 bases and J by 2 bases, with 8 bases between them. Germline lookup yields CDR1 MNHNY and CDR2 SVGAGI (reference sequence). The CDR3 bases are TGTGCCAGCAGTTGGGGACTCAACACCGGGGAGCTGTTTTTT. Encoded protein: CASSWGLNTGELFF.

This clone appeared a few times. V is TRBV2 and J is TRBJ1-1; TRBD1 might be the D (6 bases). Germline V CDR1 and CDR2: SNHLY, FYNNEI. V lost 8 bases and J lost 11, with 15 bases in between. The CDR3 covers 11 residues. This chain's CDR3 is CASHESGAAFF. The CDR3 nucleotides are TGTGCCAGCCATGAGTCAGGGGCCGCTTTCTTT.

The V gene is TRBV5-1, the J gene TRBJ2-2; D is uncertain. V lost 2 bases to trimming and J lost 4 bases, with 9 bases between them. The length of the CDR3 is 14 residues. CDR1 and CDR2 from the germline V gene are SGHRS and YFSETQ. This CDR3 reads CASSFPRSTGELFF. The CDR3 bases are TGCGCCAGCAGCTTCCCCCGAAGCACCGGGGAGCTGTTTTTT.